The TCR beta chain under discussion was sequenced for a study of relationships among human T cell subsets. Study-level results: No significant subset differences appeared in V, D, J use, CDR3 length or N-additions.

Of note for this clonotype: Its specificity is unknown.

The germline CDR1 and CDR2 sequences are PRHDT and FYEKMQ (reference sequence). V was cut by 5 bases and J by 1 base, with 11 bases left in between. The CDR3 is made up of 14 amino acids. TCR alpha and beta CDR3s were amplified from mRNA by semiquantitative ARM-PCR. Exponential amplification used communal superprimers after tagged nested gene-specific primers in ARM-PCR. Exonuclease cleared nested primers, then first-round products were reamplified. Each CDR3 protein is one row after TCRdb ran MiXCR on the multiplex PCR reads. The sample includes thousands of distinct CDR3 sequences, about 38% of them seen just once.

Sequenced material: activated T cells sorted from blood. Subset denoted: CD45RA-RO-CD69+ activated T cells. The clonotype originates from a man in his forties or fifties in good health. J is TRBJ2-5 and V is TRBV13; perhaps TRBD2 as D (5 bases). The CDR3, as DNA: TGTGCCAGCAGCAGCGAGCGGCGCCAAGAGACCCAGTACTTC. This sequence encodes CASSSERRQETQYF.